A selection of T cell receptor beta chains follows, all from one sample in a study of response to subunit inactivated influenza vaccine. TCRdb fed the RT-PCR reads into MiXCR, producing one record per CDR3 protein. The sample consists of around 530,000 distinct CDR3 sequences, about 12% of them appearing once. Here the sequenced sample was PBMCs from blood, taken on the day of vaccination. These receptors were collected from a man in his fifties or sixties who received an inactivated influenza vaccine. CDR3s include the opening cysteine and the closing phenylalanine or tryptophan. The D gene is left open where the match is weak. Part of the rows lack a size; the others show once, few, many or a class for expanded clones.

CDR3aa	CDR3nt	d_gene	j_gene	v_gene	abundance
CASRTTGFEQYF	TGTGCCAGCAGGACGACAGGGTTCGAGCAGTACTTC	TRBD1	TRBJ2-7	TRBV2	-
CATQGGGQIHEQFF	TGTGCCACCCAAGGGGGGGGGCAAATCCATGAGCAGTTCTTC	-	TRBJ2-1	TRBV6-1	-
CASSVGGASGNNEQFF	TGTGCCAGCAGCGTAGGAGGTGCTAGCGGCAACAATGAGCAGTTCTTC	TRBD2	TRBJ2-1	TRBV9	few
CAWSGPGLSYNEQFF	TGTGCCTGGAGTGGTCCGGGGTTGTCCTACAATGAGCAGTTCTTC	-	TRBJ2-1	TRBV30	-
CSAGFRKGNIQYF	TGCAGTGCTGGATTCCGAAAGGGGAACATTCAGTACTTC	-	TRBJ2-4	TRBV20-1	-
CASSPGTSGGDNTQYF	TGTGCCAGCAGCCCTGGGACTAGCGGGGGGGATAATACGCAGTATTTT	TRBD2	TRBJ2-3	TRBV12-3/TRBV12-4	few
CASSYMLAGTISYNEQFF	TGTGCCAGCAGTTATATGCTAGCGGGAACCATCTCCTACAATGAGCAGTTCTTC	TRBD2	TRBJ2-1	TRBV6-2/TRBV6-3	many
CASSLGLAGGRMVFVETQYF	TGTGCCAGCAGCTTAGGCCTAGCGGGGGGGCGGATGGTTTTTGTTGAGACCCAGTACTTC	TRBD2	TRBJ2-5	TRBV11-2	-
CASSAPSANTGELFF	TGTGCCAGCAGCGCCCCTTCGGCGAACACCGGGGAGCTGTTTTTT	-	TRBJ2-2	TRBV9	few
CASSLKGLLAGYEQYF	TGTGCCAGCAGTTTAAAGGGTTTACTAGCGGGCTACGAGCAGTACTTC	TRBD2	TRBJ2-7	TRBV12-3/TRBV12-4	few
CASRADRGNSPLHF	TGTGCCAGCAGAGCGGACAGGGGAAATTCACCCCTCCACTTT	TRBD1	TRBJ1-6	TRBV2	-
CASSFDYGYTF	TGTGCCAGCAGTTTTGACTATGGCTACACCTTC	-	TRBJ1-2	TRBV28	few
CASSPPTSGNTIYF	TGTGCCAGCAGCCCTCCGACTTCTGGAAACACCATATATTTT	-	TRBJ1-3	TRBV11-2	-
CASSPIRQNSGANVLTF	TGTGCCAGCAGCCCTATTAGACAGAACTCTGGGGCCAACGTCCTGACTTTC	-	TRBJ2-6	TRBV3-1	few
CASSLAQEGGKYF	TGTGCCAGCAGCTTAGCGCAAGAAGGGGGCAAGTACTTC	TRBD1	TRBJ2-7	TRBV7-9	few
CASRGLADTQYF	TGTGCCAGCAGGGGACTAGCGGATACGCAGTATTTT	TRBD2	TRBJ2-3	TRBV2	many
CAISRQGRETQYF	TGTGCCATCAGTCGACAGGGTCGGGAGACCCAGTACTTC	TRBD1	TRBJ2-5	TRBV10-3	few
CASNDRGPEDTQYF	TGCGCCAGCAACGACAGGGGGCCGGAGGATACGCAGTATTTT	TRBD1	TRBJ2-3	TRBV5-1	-
CASRQRTLAKNIQYF	TGTGCCAGCAGACAACGGACTTTAGCCAAAAACATTCAGTACTTC	-	TRBJ2-4	TRBV6-2/TRBV6-3	many